These T cell receptor beta chains were read from a single sample in a study of blood T cells in healthy people across ages. Using its own MiXCR run on the 5' RACE reads, TCRdb lists one record per CDR3 protein. The sample holds 600,000 or so distinct CDR3 sequences; around 48% are singletons and the top ten take 20% to 25%. Source material: blood. All receptors come from an elderly man in good health. Each CDR3 is given with its conserved first and last residue. The D gene is left open where the match is weak. Part of the rows lack a size; the others show once, few, many or a class for expanded clones.

NA	TRBJ2-1	TRBV4-3	NA	CASSQETGGPYNEQFF	TGCGCCAGCAGCCAGGAAACGGGGGGCCCCTACAATGAGCAGTTCTTC
NA	TRBJ2-1	TRBV6-6	NA	CASSRLGPTYNEQFF	TGTGCCAGCAGCCGGCTAGGCCCCACCTACAATGAGCAGTTCTTC
NA	TRBJ1-5	TRBV7-2	NA	CASSTRDTEVWPQHF	TGTGCCAGCAGCACTAGGGACACCGAGGTTTGGCCCCAGCATTTT
TRBD2	TRBJ2-7	TRBV6-2/TRBV6-3	NA	CASSPLRRLAGDTYNEQYF	TGTGCCAGCAGCCCCCTACGGCGGTTAGCGGGAGATACCTACAATGAGCAGTACTTC
NA	TRBJ2-7	TRBV7-2	NA	CASSLVGQVGGYEQYF	TGTGCCAGCAGCTTAGTGGGGCAGGTTGGGGGCTACGAGCAGTACTTC
TRBD2	TRBJ2-2	TRBV6-5	many	CASSYSPAGGAGELFF	TGTGCCAGCAGTTACTCGCCAGCGGGAGGGGCCGGGGAGCTGTTTTTT
TRBD2	TRBJ2-5	TRBV4-1	few	CASSQGSWRGEQETQYF	TGCGCCAGCAGCCAAGGAAGCTGGCGGGGGGAACAAGAGACCCAGTACTTC
NA	TRBJ1-1	TRBV12-3/TRBV12-4	NA	CASSRRGGGWTEAFF	TGTGCCAGCAGTCGACGAGGGGGGGGTTGGACTGAAGCTTTCTTT
NA	TRBJ2-7	TRBV20-1	few	CSAPRGSSYEQYF	TGCAGTGCACCTCGGGGGTCCTCCTACGAGCAGTACTTC
NA	TRBJ2-5	TRBV9	NA	CASSVGPTDQETQYF	TGTGCCAGCAGCGTAGGGCCTACAGATCAAGAGACCCAGTACTTC
NA	TRBJ2-1	TRBV7-2	NA	CASSSGFEETQFF	TGTGCCAGCAGCTCGGGGTTTGAAGAGACCCAGTTCTTC
TRBD1	TRBJ2-1	TRBV20-1	few	CSAGGQGGYNEQFF	TGCAGTGCTGGAGGACAGGGGGGATACAATGAGCAGTTCTTC
NA	TRBJ1-6	TRBV7-2	once	CASSLRSGQRYSPLHF	TGTGCCAGCAGCTTACGGTCAGGTCAAAGGTATTCACCCCTCCACTTT
TRBD1	TRBJ2-5	TRBV20-1	few	CSARGGQQETQYF	TGCAGTGCTAGAGGGGGACAGCAAGAGACCCAGTACTTC
NA	TRBJ1-3	TRBV7-2	NA	CASRKLDNSGNTIYF	TGTGCCAGCAGAAAACTGGACAACTCTGGAAACACCATATATTTT
NA	TRBJ2-3	TRBV7-3	NA	CASSFGGLTDTQYF	TGTGCCAGCAGCTTCGGGGGGCTCACAGATACGCAGTATTTT
NA	TRBJ2-1	TRBV6-6	NA	CASSYGRYLNEQFF	TGTGCCAGCAGTTATGGTCGCTACCTAAATGAGCAGTTCTTC
NA	TRBJ2-5	TRBV7-7	few	CATRRETQYF	TGTGCTACGCGGAGGGAGACCCAGTACTTC
NA	TRBJ2-2	TRBV7-3	few	CASSRSLNTGELFF	TGTGCCAGCAGCCGCTCCCTAAACACCGGGGAGCTGTTTTTT
TRBD1	TRBJ1-1	TRBV7-2	many	CASSPDRDTEAFF	TGTGCCAGCAGCCCCGACAGGGACACTGAAGCTTTCTTT
TRBD2	TRBJ2-5	TRBV20-1	few	CSAWPSGRETQYF	TGCAGTGCTTGGCCTAGCGGGAGGGAGACCCAGTACTTC
NA	TRBJ2-5	TRBV27	NA	CASSLDGVPGRTQYF	TGTGCCAGCAGTCTGGATGGGGTCCCGGGGAGGACCCAGTACTTC
NA	TRBJ2-1	TRBV4-2	NA	CASSQGEWASSYNEQFF	TGTGCCAGCAGCCAAGGGGAGTGGGCCAGCTCCTACAATGAGCAGTTCTTC